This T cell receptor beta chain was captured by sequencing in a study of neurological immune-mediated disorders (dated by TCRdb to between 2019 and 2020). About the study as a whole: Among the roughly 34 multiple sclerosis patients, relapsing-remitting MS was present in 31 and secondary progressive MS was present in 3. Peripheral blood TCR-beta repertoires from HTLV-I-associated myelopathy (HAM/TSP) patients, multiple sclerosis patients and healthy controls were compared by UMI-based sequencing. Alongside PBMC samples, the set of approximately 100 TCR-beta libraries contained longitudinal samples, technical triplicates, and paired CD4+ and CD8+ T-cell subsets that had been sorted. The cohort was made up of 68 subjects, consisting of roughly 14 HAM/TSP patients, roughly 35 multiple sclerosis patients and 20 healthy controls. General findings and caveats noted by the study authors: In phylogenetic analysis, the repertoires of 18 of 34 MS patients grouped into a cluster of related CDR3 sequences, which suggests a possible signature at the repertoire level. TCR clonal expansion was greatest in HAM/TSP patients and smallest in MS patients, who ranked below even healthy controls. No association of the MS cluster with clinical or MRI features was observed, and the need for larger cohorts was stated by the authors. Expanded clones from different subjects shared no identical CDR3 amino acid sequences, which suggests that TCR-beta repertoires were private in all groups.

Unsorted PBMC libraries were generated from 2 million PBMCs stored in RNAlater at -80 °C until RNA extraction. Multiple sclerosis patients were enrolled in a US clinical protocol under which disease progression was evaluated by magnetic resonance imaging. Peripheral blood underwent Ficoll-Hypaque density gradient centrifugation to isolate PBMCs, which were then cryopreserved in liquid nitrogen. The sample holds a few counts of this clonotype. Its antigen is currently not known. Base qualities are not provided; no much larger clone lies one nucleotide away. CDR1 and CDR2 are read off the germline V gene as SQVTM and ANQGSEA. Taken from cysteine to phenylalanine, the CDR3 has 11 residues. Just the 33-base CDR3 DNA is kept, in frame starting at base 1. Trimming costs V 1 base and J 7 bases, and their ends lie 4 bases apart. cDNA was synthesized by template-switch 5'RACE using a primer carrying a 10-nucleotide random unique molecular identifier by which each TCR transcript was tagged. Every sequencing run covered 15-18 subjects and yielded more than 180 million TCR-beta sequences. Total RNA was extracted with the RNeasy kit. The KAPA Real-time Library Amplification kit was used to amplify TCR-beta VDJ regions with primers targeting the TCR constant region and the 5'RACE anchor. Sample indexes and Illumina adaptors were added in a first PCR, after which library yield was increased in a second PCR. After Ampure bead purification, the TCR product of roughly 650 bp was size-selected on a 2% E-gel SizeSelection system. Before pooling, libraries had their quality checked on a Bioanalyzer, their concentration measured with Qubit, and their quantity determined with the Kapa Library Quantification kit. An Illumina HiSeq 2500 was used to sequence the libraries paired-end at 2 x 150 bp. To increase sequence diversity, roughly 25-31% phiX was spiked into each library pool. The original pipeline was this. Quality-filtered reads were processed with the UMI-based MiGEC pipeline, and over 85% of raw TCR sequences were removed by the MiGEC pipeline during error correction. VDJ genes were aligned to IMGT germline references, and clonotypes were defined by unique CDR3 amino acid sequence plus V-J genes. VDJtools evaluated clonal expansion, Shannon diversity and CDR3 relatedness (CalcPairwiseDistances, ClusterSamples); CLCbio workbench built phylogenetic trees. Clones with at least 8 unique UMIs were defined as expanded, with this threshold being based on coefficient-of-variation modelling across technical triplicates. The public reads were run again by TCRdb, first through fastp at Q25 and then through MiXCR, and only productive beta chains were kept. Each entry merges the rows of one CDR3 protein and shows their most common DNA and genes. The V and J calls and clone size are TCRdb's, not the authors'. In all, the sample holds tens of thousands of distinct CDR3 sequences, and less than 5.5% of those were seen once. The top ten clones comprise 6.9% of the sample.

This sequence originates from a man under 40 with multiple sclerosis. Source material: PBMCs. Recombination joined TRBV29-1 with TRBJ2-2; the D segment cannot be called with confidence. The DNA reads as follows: TGCAGCGTTGAAGGCGGCGGGGAGCTGTTTTTT. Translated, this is CSVEGGGELFF.